The 27 T cell receptor beta chains presented below share a single source sample, sequenced in a study of cytotoxic CD8 clonotypes in ibrutinib-treated CLL. Clones were sequenced by immunoSEQ multiplex PCR, and TCRdb holds only the in-frame ones, with some missing. The sample includes approximately 130,000 clones, 80% to 90% of them seen just once. The sequences come from PBMCs, collected after 24 months of ibrutinib treatment. These receptors originate from a human donor with chronic lymphocytic leukemia.

J is TRBJ2-2 and V is TRBV7-6, with D perhaps given as TRBD1 or TRBD2 (6 bases each). Germline V gene data show CDR1 as SGHVS and CDR2 as FNYEAQ. CDR3 length: 18 residues. Trimming stripped 5 bases from V and 0 bases from J, with 19 bases between. CDR3 region: CASSPKGWGAANTGELFF. The CDR3 nucleotides are TGTGCCAGCAGCCCCAAAGGATGGGGGGCAGCGAACACCGGGGAGCTGTTTTTT.

Written as DNA, the CDR3 is TGCGCCAGCAGCGCTCTGGCCTCCACAGATACGCAGTATTTT. This translates into CASSALASTDTQYF. The rearrangement uses TRBV5-1 and TRBJ2-3, with no clear D. With 4 bases removed from V and 2 bases from J, the gap between germline ends came to 11 bases. The CDR3 extends over 14 amino acids. The germline V gene has CDR1 SGHRS and CDR2 YFSETQ.

The genes are TRBV11-3 and TRBJ1-1; D unresolved. Germline V CDR1 and CDR2: SGHNT, YENEEA. The V and J ends lost 3 bases and 0 bases respectively, with 5 bases between them. The CDR3 has 13 residues. The CDR3 nucleotides are TGTGCCAGCAGCTTGACAATGAACACTGAAGCTTTCTTT. This sequence encodes CASSLTMNTEAFF.

The rearrangement joins TRBV19 to TRBJ1-1; D may be TRBD1 (5 bases). Deletions cut 4 bases from V and 3 bases from J, with 12 bases between. This CDR3 spans 14 amino acids. The germline V gene encodes CDR1 LNHDA and CDR2 SQIVND (reference sequence). The CDR3 DNA is TGTGCCAGTAGTACCGGGGGGATGTACACTGAAGCTTTCTTT. This sequence encodes CASSTGGMYTEAFF.

The chain carries TRBV5-6 and TRBJ1-2; D ambiguous. CDR1 is SGHDT, CDR2 YYEEEE, per germline. The ends were cut back, 4 bases at V and 4 bases at J, with 17 bases in the middle. This CDR3 is 15 amino acids long. The CDR3 DNA is TGTGCCAGCAGCCGCGGATCCTACGGGGTCTATGGCTACACCTTC. It encodes CASSRGSYGVYGYTF.

The chain recombines TRBV7-9 with TRBJ1-2; D unresolved. Trimming removed 6 bases at V and 3 bases at J, with 20 bases between. The CDR3 has 16 residues. Germline-derived CDR1 and CDR2 are SEHNR and FQNEAQ (reference sequence). CDR3 coding DNA: TGTGCCAGCAGTTCCGAAACCGGACGGCTATACTATGGCTACACCTTC. It translates to CASSSETGRLYYGYTF.

Only a few counts were recorded for this clone. V usage is TRBV27 and J usage is TRBJ1-6; D remains ambiguous. V dropped 2 bases and J dropped 9 bases, with 11 bases sitting between them. This CDR3 spans 14 amino acids. Germline loops: CDR1 MNHEY, CDR2 SMNVEV (reference sequence). Here the CDR3 reads CASSLVDVSSPLHF. The CDR3 DNA reads TGTGCCAGCAGTTTAGTGGACGTTTCTTCACCCCTCCACTTT.

This chain uses TRBV6-1 with TRBJ1-2, with D unresolved. V was clipped by 6 bases and J by 0 bases, with 11 bases between them. This CDR3 is 14 amino acids long. CDR1 and CDR2 from the germline V gene are MNHNS and SASEGT. The CDR3 region is CASRERRPNYGYTF. In nucleotides, the CDR3 is TGTGCCAGCAGGGAACGTCGACCTAACTATGGCTACACCTTC.

This clone has a handful of counts. V usage is TRBV7-2 and J usage is TRBJ2-1; D may be TRBD2 (5 bases). Germline V CDR1 and CDR2: SGHTA, FQGNSA. The V end was cut by 4 bases, the J end by 5 bases, with 6 bases between. The CDR3 covers 12 residues. The DNA for the CDR3 is TGTGCCAGCAGCTCGAGGGACAATGAGCAGTTCTTC. This translates into CASSSRDNEQFF.

The chain carries TRBV6-5 and TRBJ2-3; 8 bases line up with TRBD2. CDR1 is MNHEY, CDR2 SVGAGI, per germline. The V and J ends lost 4 bases and 1 base, in that order; junction bases with no gene match: 7. CDR3 size: 16 residues. CDR3 in DNA: TGTGCCAGCAGTTTTTTCGGGGGGGCTGGCACAGATACGCAGTATTTT. Its protein product is CASSFFGGAGTDTQYF.

V usage is TRBV4-3 and J usage is TRBJ2-2; 8 nucleotides match TRBD2. Trimming cost V 3 bases and J 2 bases; bases outside gene matches: 8. CDR3 length: 17 amino acids. The germline gives CDR1 LGHNA, CDR2 YSLEER. The CDR3 nucleotides read TGCGCCAGCAGCCAGGCCCCGGGGGGGGTAAACACCGGGGAGCTGTTTTTT. The encoded protein is CASSQAPGGVNTGELFF.

The chain couples TRBV9 to TRBJ2-2; no clear D gene. V lost 0 bases and J lost 5, with 11 bases in between. Germline-derived CDR1 and CDR2 are SGDLS and YYNGEE. The CDR3 loop spans 15 amino acids. The CDR3 reads CASSVGQVTTGELFF. The CDR3 DNA follows: TGTGCCAGCAGCGTAGGGCAGGTAACGACCGGGGAGCTGTTTTTT.

The chain carries TRBV21-1 and TRBJ1-4; the DNA was not used to check the table's D call, TRBD1. TRBV21-1 is noted as a pseudogene. The CDR3 totals 20 residues. CDR3: CASSKARGQDPCEPNEKLFF. Here the CDR3 DNA reads TGTGCCAGCAGCAAAGCCCGGGGACAGGATCCTTGTGAACCGAATGAAAAACTGTTTTTT.

The chain's CDR3 is CASSPPGWAGNTIYF. CDR3 bases: TGTGCCAGCAGCCCACCGGGATGGGCAGGAAACACCATATATTTT. The gene calls are TRBV7-9 and TRBJ1-3; D gene unclear. V was shortened by 5 bases and J by 4 bases, with 15 bases between the two germline ends. Germline CDR1 is SEHNR and CDR2 is FQNEAQ (reference sequence). The CDR3 loop spans 15 amino acids.

V gene TRBV27 combines with J gene TRBJ1-2, with 7 positions matching TRBD1. The germline V gene encodes CDR1 MNHEY and CDR2 SMNVEV (reference sequence). Germline trimming cut 5 bases from V and 7 bases from J; bases unmatched to any gene: 13. CDR3 length: 15 residues. The CDR3 coding sequence is TGTGCCAGCAGTCCCAACCGGGACAGTTGGCGTGGCTACACCTTC. Amino acids: CASSPNRDSWRGYTF.

The chain joins TRBV4-3 to TRBJ1-1, with TRBD1 matching over 7 bases. The V segment lost 1 base and the J segment 4 bases; nucleotides outside the gene matches: 3. Germline V gene sequence: CDR1 LGHNA, CDR2 YSLEER. CDR3 length equals 14 residues. CDR3 coding DNA: TGCGCCAGCAGCCAAGTCGGACAGGCCACTGAAGCTTTCTTT. It yields the protein CASSQVGQATEAFF.

V usage is TRBV5-4 and J usage is TRBJ1-5; D is unresolved. The CDR3 loop spans 12 amino acids. The V and J ends lost 4 bases and 6 bases respectively, with 8 bases between them. Germline CDR1 SGHNT, CDR2 YYREEE (reference sequence). The CDR3 region is CASSVGSQPQHF. For the CDR3, the DNA is TGTGCCAGCAGCGTCGGGAGTCAGCCCCAGCATTTT.

This chain connects TRBV19 to TRBJ2-5; D not resolved. V lost 3 bases to trimming and J lost 5 bases, with 16 bases between them. This CDR3 has 15 amino acids. CDR1 and CDR2 from the germline V gene are LNHDA and SQIVND (reference sequence). The CDR3 DNA sequence: TGTGCCAGTAGTATCGGCGGCCCTCCGAGGGAGACCCAGTACTTC. It codes for CASSIGGPPRETQYF.

The chain couples TRBV5-8 to TRBJ1-2; D not certain. The CDR3 is 14 amino acids. Germline lookup yields CDR1 SGHTS and CDR2 YDEGEE. With 0 bases removed from V and 3 bases from J, the gap between germline ends came to 9 bases. In DNA form, the CDR3 reads TGTGCCAGCAGCTTGGGCTCGACGGACTATGGCTACACCTTC. This sequence encodes CASSLGSTDYGYTF.

V gene TRBV5-1 combines with J gene TRBJ2-6, with 7 bases fitting TRBD2. The trim removed 4 bases at V and 0 bases at J, leaving 7 bases unmatched. CDR3 length: 17 amino acids. Germline V gives CDR1 SGHRS, CDR2 YFSETQ. This chain's CDR3 is CASSPAAGSSGANVLTF. For the CDR3, the DNA is TGCGCCAGCAGCCCCGCAGCGGGGAGCTCTGGGGCCAACGTCCTGACTTTC.

The rearrangement joins TRBV5-4 to TRBJ2-1; D ambiguous. V was cut by 4 bases and J by 0 bases, with 17 bases left in between. Germline V CDR1 and CDR2: SGHNT, YYREEE (reference sequence). This CDR3 has 17 amino acids. The DNA for the CDR3 is TGTGCCAGCAGCCCTTTGGGCCAACAATACTCCTACAATGAGCAGTTCTTC. Protein sequence: CASSPLGQQYSYNEQFF.

This chain uses TRBV6-6 with TRBJ1-5, with 7 bases lining up with TRBD1. The CDR3 has 13 residues. After removal of 5 bases from V and 5 bases from J, the junction contained 3 bases not matched to a gene. Germline CDR1 is MNHNY and CDR2 is SVGAGI (reference sequence). In nucleotides, the CDR3 is TGTGCCAGCAGTCGACAGGGCCATCAGCCCCAGCATTTT. Translating gives CASSRQGHQPQHF.

The CDR3 region is CASSLSAGKDEQYF. In nucleotides, the CDR3 is TGCGCCAGCAGCTTGTCAGCGGGGAAGGACGAGCAGTACTTC. The chain uses TRBV5-1 and TRBJ2-7; 7 bases map to TRBD2. This CDR3 is 14 amino acids long. Germline loops: CDR1 SGHRS, CDR2 YFSETQ. V dropped 1 base and J dropped 5; count of bases not matched to a gene: 6. Complete variable domain (other parts from reference TRBV5-1 and TRBJ2-7): KAGVTQTPRYLIKTRGQQVTLSCSPISGHRSVSWYQQTPGQGLQFLFEYFSETQRNKGNFPGRFSGRQFSNSRSEMNVSTLELGDSALYLCASSLSAGKDEQYFGPGTRLTVT.

The chain uses TRBV7-9 and TRBJ2-3; the D call may be TRBD1 or TRBD2 (6 bases each). This CDR3 has 14 residues. The V gene's germline CDR1 is SEHNR and CDR2 FQNEAQ (reference sequence). V shed 4 bases and J shed 4 bases, with 12 bases lying between them. CDR3 sequence reads: CASSYHREADTQYF. The CDR3 DNA sequence: TGTGCCAGCAGCTACCACAGGGAGGCAGATACGCAGTATTTT.

This chain links TRBV30 with TRBJ1-4, with D possibly matching TRBD1 (5 bases). The CDR3 runs to 13 residues. Trimming cost V 3 bases and J 1 base, with 6 bases left between them. CDR1 is GTSNPN and CDR2 is SVGIG in the germline V gene (reference sequence). The CDR3 DNA is TGTGCCTGGAGGGACAAAACTAATGAAAAACTGTTTTTT. The encoded protein is CAWRDKTNEKLFF.

The CDR3 is CASQKTGLDTEAFF. CDR3 bases: TGTGCCAGCCAGAAAACAGGGTTGGACACTGAAGCTTTCTTT. The V and J genes are TRBV18 and TRBJ1-1; perhaps TRBD1 as D (6 bases). Germline V gives CDR1 KGHSH, CDR2 LQKENI. Trimming shortened V by 8 bases and J by 3 bases, and 16 bases separated the two germline ends. This CDR3 is 14 amino acids long. The full variable domain, with the rest looked up from reference TRBV18 and TRBJ1-1, is NAGVMQNPRHLVRRRGQEARLRCSPMKGHSHVYWYRQLPEEGLKFMVYLQKENIIDESGMPKERFSAEFPKEGPSILRIQQVVRGDSAAYFCASQKTGLDTEAFFGQGTRLTVV.

J is TRBJ2-5 and V is TRBV20-1; perhaps TRBD2 as D (5 bases). The CDR3 consists of 11 residues. Germline lookup yields CDR1 DFQATT and CDR2 SNEGSKA (reference sequence). Trimming took off 5 bases at V and 5 bases at J, with 9 bases between the two ends. CDR3 sequence reads: CSAWTGETQYF. The DNA for the CDR3 is TGCAGTGCTTGGACGGGGGAGACCCAGTACTTC.